One sample yielded the 21 T cell receptor beta chains listed below, sequenced in a study of T cell clonality in common variable immunodeficiency. Broader study findings: Common variable immunodeficiency TCR beta sequences reportedly had fewer deletions and N-nucleotide insertions.

These TCRs' antigens remain unknown. The method was immunoSEQ multiplex PCR; TCRdb's version includes in-frame clones alone and lacks a portion of them. Listed for the sample are over 20,000 clones, none seen a single time. Sequencing was carried out using peripheral blood mononuclear cells. The receptors were sampled from a human donor with common variable immunodeficiency.

This clone was detected only a few times. Read data end 3 residues before the CDR3 end; the end is taken from the germline J gene. The V and J genes are TRBV19 and TRBJ2-5; no clear D gene. Germline loops: CDR1 LNHDA, CDR2 SQIVND (reference sequence). The V end lost 6 bases, the J end lost 5 bases, and 16 bases lay between the germline ends. The CDR3 sequence is 14 residues long. The CDR3 sequence is CASSMIQRQETQYF. The CDR3 bases that were read are TGTGCCAGTAGCATGATTCAGAGGCAGGAGACC.

This clone appeared a few times. The CDR3 end is not reached by the read, which stops 3 residues before it; the germline J gene fills it in. This rearrangement joins TRBV10-3 to TRBJ2-1; D remains ambiguous. Germline V gives CDR1 ENHRY, CDR2 SYGVKD. This CDR3 spans 15 amino acids. V was trimmed by 4 bases and J by 0 bases, leaving 10 bases between them. CDR3 bases read: TGTGCCATCAGTGGAGGCCCAAGCTCCTACAATGAG. It encodes CAISGGPSSYNE. In full, the CDR3 reads CAISGGPSSYNEQFF.

Turning to this clone: The CDR3 goes on 3 residues after the read ends, and that part is filled in from the germline J gene. V usage is TRBV7-9 and J usage is TRBJ1-3; D remains ambiguous. This CDR3 is 15 amino acids long. The germline V and J ends were trimmed by 1 base and 2 bases, with 9 bases remaining between them. Looked up from germline, CDR1 is SEHNR and CDR2 is FQNEAQ (reference sequence). CDR3 amino acids: CASSLVQNPGNTIYF. The part of the CDR3 DNA that was read is TGTGCCAGCAGCTTAGTGCAGAACCCTGGAAACACC.

This clone came up a few times. The sequence runs out 3 residues before the end of the CDR3; the remainder is reconstructed from the germline J gene. The rearrangement links TRBV18 to TRBJ2-7, with 8 bases matching TRBD1. V was pared by 1 base and J by 6 bases, with 8 bases of the junction left unmatched. CDR1 and CDR2 from the germline V gene are KGHSH and LQKENI. This CDR3 has 15 amino acids. The sequenced CDR3 bases are TGTGCCAGCTCACCACGTACTGGACAGGGTGGCGAG. Translation gives CASSPRTGQGGE. The entire CDR3 is CASSPRTGQGGEQYF.

This clone has a handful of counts. The read falls 3 residues short of the CDR3 end, and the missing part is taken from the germline J gene. The chain combines TRBV18 with TRBJ1-6; D may be TRBD1 (5 bases). Germline CDR1 and CDR2: KGHSH and LQKENI. The CDR3 covers 15 residues. The V end was cut by 2 bases, the J end by 6 bases, with 11 bases between. CDR3 DNA, as far as it was read: TGTGCCAGCTCACCAGTCGGACAAGTTAATTCACCC. It encodes CASSPVGQVNSP. The entire CDR3 is CASSPVGQVNSPLHF.

This clone was counted ten times or more. The read terminates 3 residues ahead of where the CDR3 ends, so the germline J gene completes it. V usage is TRBV18 and J usage is TRBJ1-2; TRBD1 is a possible D gene (6 bases). V was clipped by 6 bases and J by 4 bases, with 12 bases between them. Germline V gives CDR1 KGHSH, CDR2 LQKENI. CDR3 length: 13 amino acids. Incomplete CDR3 DNA: TGTGCCAGCTCCCACGGACAGCTCTATGGC. Translated, it gives CASSHGQLYG. The CDR3 in full is CASSHGQLYGYTF.

As regards this clone: The read terminates 3 residues ahead of where the CDR3 ends, so the germline J gene completes it. J is TRBJ2-2 and V is TRBV18; a possible D gene is TRBD2 (6 bases). Trimming cost V 3 bases and J 4 bases, with 12 bases left between them. The CDR3 spans 15 residues. CDR1 and CDR2 (germline): KGHSH, LQKENI. CDR3 DNA, as far as it was read: TGTGCCAGCTCACCTCAGACCGGGGGCACCGGGGAG. Amino acids: CASSPQTGGTGE. The complete CDR3 reads CASSPQTGGTGELFF.

This clone has more than one count but fewer than ten. The read ends 3 residues early relative to the CDR3; the germline J gene fills the gap. The V and J genes are TRBV6-2 or TRBV6-3 and TRBJ2-7; a possible D gene is TRBD2 (7 bases). V lost 7 bases and J 5 bases, leaving 12 bases between the germline ends. This CDR3 spans 12 amino acids. Germline V CDR1 and CDR2: MNHEY, SVGEGT. CDR3 bases read: TGTGCCAGCAAGGGGGGGCTAAACGAG. Protein sequence: CASKGGLNE. The CDR3 in its entirety is CASKGGLNEQYF.

This clone was counted only a few times. With the read ending 3 residues before the CDR3 end, the germline J gene is used to fill in that end. The J gene is TRBJ2-7, the V gene TRBV5-1; 10 bases line up with TRBD1. The CDR3 contains 15 residues. Losses at the gene ends were 3 bases for V and 4 bases for J; bases not matched to a gene: 7. The germline gives CDR1 SGHRS, CDR2 YFSETQ. The CDR3 here is CASSSGQGGAYEQYF. CDR3 bases read: TGCGCCAGCAGCTCCGGACAGGGGGGAGCGTACGAG.

As concerns this clone: The read finishes 3 residues shy of the CDR3 end, and the germline J gene is used to complete it. The chain couples TRBV18 to TRBJ2-2, with 7 positions matching TRBD1. CDR3 length: 16 amino acids. CDR1 and CDR2 (germline): KGHSH, LQKENI. V shed 5 bases and J 0 bases; nucleotides not matched to a gene: 6. The sequenced CDR3 bases are TGTGCCAGCTCAGCACAGGGGCCGGCGAACACCGGGGAG. This codes for CASSAQGPANTGE. The whole CDR3 region reads CASSAQGPANTGELFF.

In the case of this clone: Coverage ceases 3 residues before the CDR3 finishes, and the germline J gene fills in the end. The chain has TRBV2 and TRBJ2-7; 10 positions agree with TRBD1. Germline V CDR1 and CDR2: SNHLY, FYNNEI. Trimming removed 10 bases from V and 5 bases from J; junction bases left unmatched: 14. This CDR3 is built from 15 residues. Incomplete CDR3 DNA: TGTGCCACCAAGACCGGGACAGGGGTTTATCACGAG. This gives the protein CATKTGTGVYHE. The whole CDR3 reads CATKTGTGVYHEQYF.

Worth noting for this clone: The read ends 3 residues early relative to the CDR3; the germline J gene fills the gap. The chain carries TRBV7-9 and TRBJ1-5; 7 positions agree with TRBD1. The CDR3 has 14 amino acids. Unmatched junction bases numbered 5, after V lost 2 bases and J lost 7 bases. CDR1 and CDR2 (germline): SEHNR, FQNEAQ (reference sequence). CDR3 DNA, as far as it was read: TGTGCCAGCAGCTTATCAGACAGGGCCCAGCCC. This translates into CASSLSDRAQP. The whole CDR3 is CASSLSDRAQPQHF.

This clone was seen at least ten times. The CDR3 end lies 3 residues beyond the end of the read and is filled in from the germline J gene. This chain uses TRBV2 with TRBJ2-4, with no clear D. The length of the CDR3 is 12 residues. The V gene's germline CDR1 is SNHLY and CDR2 FYNNEI. The CDR3 is CASSPQTSTQYF. The part of the CDR3 DNA that was read is TGTGCCAGCAGTCCCCAGACATCTACT. The entire variable domain, with the rest obtained from reference TRBV2 and TRBJ2-4, is as follows: EPEVTQTPSHQVTQMGQEVILRCVPISNHLYFYWYRQILGQKVEFLVSFYNNEISEKSEIFDDQFSVERPDGSNFTLKIRSTKLEDSAMYFCASSPQTSTQYFGAGTRLSVL.

A few counts support this clone. The observed sequence ends 3 residues before the CDR3 terminus, with the missing tail filled in from the germline J gene. V usage is TRBV30 and J usage is TRBJ2-7; D is perhaps TRBD2 (5 bases). The V and J ends lost 3 bases and 3 bases respectively, with 9 bases between them. Germline V gives CDR1 GTSNPN, CDR2 SVGIG (reference sequence). There are 12 residues in the CDR3. CDR3 sequence: CAWSLLGYEQYF. The sequenced part of the CDR3 DNA is TGTGCCTGGAGCTTACTAGGCTACGAG.

This clone was seen only a few times. The sequence runs out 3 residues before the end of the CDR3; the remainder is reconstructed from the germline J gene. V and J are TRBV19 and TRBJ2-1; D might be TRBD2 (5 bases). This CDR3 spans 16 amino acids. Germline CDR1 and CDR2: LNHDA and SQIVND (reference sequence). V was trimmed by 6 bases and J by 3 bases, leaving 18 bases between them. The covered CDR3 bases are TGTGCCAGTAGAAGAGTGGTGGCTAGCATCTACAATGAG. Translation: CASRRVVASIYNE. The full CDR3 sequence reads CASRRVVASIYNEQFF.

By proportion, this clone is medium-sized (0.01 to 0.1%). The read is 3 residues too short to cover the CDR3 end, so that end is filled in from the germline J gene. This sequence joins TRBV20-1 and TRBJ2-1; 14 bases are a match to TRBD2. CDR1 DFQATT and CDR2 SNEGSKA come from the germline V gene (reference sequence). The CDR3 covers 17 residues. V lost 6 bases and J lost 1; bases outside the gene matches: 8. The CDR3: CSALGLAGAISYNEQFF. CDR3 DNA, as far as it was read: TGCAGTGCACTGGGACTAGCGGGAGCGATATCCTACAATGAG.

Many counts were recorded for this clone. The read gets to within 3 residues of the CDR3 end, and the germline J gene fills in the rest. The rearrangement links TRBV13 to TRBJ2-7; D call uncertain. Germline-derived CDR1 and CDR2 are PRHDT and FYEKMQ (reference sequence). CDR3 size: 13 residues. With 5 bases removed from V and 4 bases from J, the gap between germline ends came to 12 bases. The covered CDR3 bases are TGTGCCAGCAGCACCCGAATCGGGTACGAG. Protein product: CASSTRIGYE. The entire CDR3 reads CASSTRIGYEQYF.

The sample holds a few counts of this clone. The DNA read from the CDR3 is TGTGCCAGCCTGCTAGCGGGTACGAACACCGGGGAG. As protein: CASLLAGTNTGE. The entire CDR3 sequence reads CASLLAGTNTGELFF. The chain uses TRBV2 and TRBJ2-2, with 8 bases aligning to TRBD2. The read is 3 residues too short to cover the CDR3 end, so that end is filled in from the germline J gene. V shed 8 bases, J shed 0 bases, and the junction held 5 bases outside the gene matches. CDR1 and CDR2 from the germline V gene are SNHLY and FYNNEI. This CDR3 has 15 residues.

This clone is medium-sized. The CDR3 extends 3 residues past the end of the read, so its final part is completed from the germline J gene. The chain links TRBV5-1 to TRBJ1-2, with D uncertain. The CDR3 totals 13 residues. Germline CDR1 is SGHRS and CDR2 is YFSETQ. The V gene lost 1 base and the J gene lost 4 bases, with 8 bases spanning the gap. The sequenced CDR3 bases are TGCGCCAGCAGCTTGCAGGTCGGCTATGGC. Protein: CASSLQVGYG. The entire CDR3 protein reads CASSLQVGYGYTF.

For this clone: The read gets to within 3 residues of the CDR3 end, and the germline J gene fills in the rest. The chain joins TRBV7-9 to TRBJ2-1, with D uncertain. V lost 10 bases, J lost 3 bases, and 16 bases lay in between. This CDR3 has 14 amino acids. Germline values: CDR1 SEHNR, CDR2 FQNEAQ (reference sequence). CDR3 amino acids: CATNGLTIYNEQFF. The sequenced part of the CDR3 DNA is TGTGCCACTAACGGTCTTACTATCTACAATGAG.

This clone was counted ten times or more. The missing CDR3 end, 3 residues past where the read stops, is filled in from the germline J gene. The chain employs TRBV5-4 and TRBJ1-1; D unresolved. This CDR3 has 14 residues. Germline lookup yields CDR1 SGHNT and CDR2 YYREEE (reference sequence). The sequenced CDR3 bases are TGTGCCAGCAGCTTGCGGCTCGACACTGCCGAA. Translation: CASSLRLDTAE. The full CDR3 reads CASSLRLDTAEAFF. Full variable domain (remainder filled in from reference TRBV5-4 and TRBJ1-1): ETGVTQSPTHLIKTRGQQVTLRCSSQSGHNTVSWYQQALGQGPQFIFQYYREEENGRGNFPPRFSGLQFPNYSSELNVNALELDDSALYLCASSLRLDTAEAFFGQGTRLTVV.